The subject of this entry is one TCR beta chain. This entry comes from a study of T cell responses to AZD1222 COVID-19 vaccine. Repertoires were generated with immunoSEQ multiplex PCR, while TCRdb's copy carries only in-frame clones and drops some. The table lists 100,000 to 120,000 clones, just under 95% of them singletons, with 7.8% in the top ten. The CDR3 runs 17 residues. CDR1 is LNHDA, CDR2 SQIVND, per germline (reference sequence). The ends lost 5 bases at V and 0 bases at J; junction bases unmatched: 6. This specimen consisted of peripheral blood, obtained on day 0 of AZD1222 vaccination. This clonotype was obtained from an adult in good health. The chain links TRBV19 to TRBJ2-6; 8 nucleotides align to TRBD2. The CDR3 loop reads CASSPRGGSSGANVLTF. The CDR3 coding sequence is TGTGCCAGTAGTCCCCGGGGGGGGAGCTCTGGGGCCAACGTCCTGACTTTC.